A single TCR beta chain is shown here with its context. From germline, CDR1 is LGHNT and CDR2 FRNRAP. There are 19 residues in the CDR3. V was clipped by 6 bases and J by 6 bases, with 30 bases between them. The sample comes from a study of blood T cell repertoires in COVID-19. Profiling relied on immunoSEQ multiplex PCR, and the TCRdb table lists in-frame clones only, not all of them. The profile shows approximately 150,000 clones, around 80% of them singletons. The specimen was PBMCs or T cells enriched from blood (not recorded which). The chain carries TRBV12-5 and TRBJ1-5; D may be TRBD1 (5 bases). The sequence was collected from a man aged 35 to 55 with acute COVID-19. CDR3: CASGSPDFVPRQGGQPQHF. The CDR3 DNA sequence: TGTGCTAGTGGCAGTCCGGATTTCGTTCCTAGGCAGGGCGGTCAGCCCCAGCATTTT. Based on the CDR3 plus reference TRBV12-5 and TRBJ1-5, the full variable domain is DARVTQTPRHKVTEMGQEVTMRCQPILGHNTVFWYRQTMMQGLELLAYFRNRAPLDDSGMPKDRFSAEMPDATLATLKIQPSEPRDSAVYFCASGSPDFVPRQGGQPQHFGDGTRLSIL.